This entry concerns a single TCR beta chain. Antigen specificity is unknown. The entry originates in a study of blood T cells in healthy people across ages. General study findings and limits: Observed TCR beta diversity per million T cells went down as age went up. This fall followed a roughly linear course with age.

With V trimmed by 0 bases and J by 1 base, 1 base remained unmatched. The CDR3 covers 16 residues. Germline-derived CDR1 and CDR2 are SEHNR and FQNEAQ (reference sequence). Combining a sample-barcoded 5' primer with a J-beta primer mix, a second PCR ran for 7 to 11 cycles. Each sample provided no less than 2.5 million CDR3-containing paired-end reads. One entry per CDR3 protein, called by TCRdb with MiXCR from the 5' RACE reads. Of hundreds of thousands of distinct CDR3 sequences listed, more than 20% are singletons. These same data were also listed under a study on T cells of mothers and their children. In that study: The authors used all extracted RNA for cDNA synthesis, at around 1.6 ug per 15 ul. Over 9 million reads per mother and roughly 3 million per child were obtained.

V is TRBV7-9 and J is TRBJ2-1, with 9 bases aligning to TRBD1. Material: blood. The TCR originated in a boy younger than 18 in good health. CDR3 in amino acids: CASSLAQGASYNEQFF. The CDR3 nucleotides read TGTGCCAGCAGCTTAGCACAGGGGGCTTCCTACAATGAGCAGTTCTTC.